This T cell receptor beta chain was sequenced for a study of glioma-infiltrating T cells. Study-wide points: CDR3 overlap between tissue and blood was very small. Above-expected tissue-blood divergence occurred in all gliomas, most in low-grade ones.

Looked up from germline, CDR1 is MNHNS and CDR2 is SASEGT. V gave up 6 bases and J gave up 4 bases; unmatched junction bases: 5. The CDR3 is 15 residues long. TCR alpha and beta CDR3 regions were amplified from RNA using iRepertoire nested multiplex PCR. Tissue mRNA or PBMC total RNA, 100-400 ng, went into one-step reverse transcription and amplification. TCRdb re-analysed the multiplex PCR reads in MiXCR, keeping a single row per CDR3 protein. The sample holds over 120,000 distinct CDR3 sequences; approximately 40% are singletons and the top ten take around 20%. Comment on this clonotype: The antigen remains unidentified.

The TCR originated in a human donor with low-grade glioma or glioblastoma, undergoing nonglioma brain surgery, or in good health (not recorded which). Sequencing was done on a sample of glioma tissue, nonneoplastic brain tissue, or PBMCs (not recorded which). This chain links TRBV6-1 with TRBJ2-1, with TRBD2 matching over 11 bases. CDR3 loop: CASRGGTSGYNEQFF. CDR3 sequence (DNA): TGTGCCAGCAGGGGGGGGACTAGCGGTTACAATGAGCAGTTCTTC.